This is a list of T cell receptor beta chains from one sample in a study of blood T cell repertoires in COVID-19. Using immunoSEQ multiplex PCR, the repertoire was profiled, and TCRdb retains in-frame clones only, with some absent. The data show some 370,000 clones, around 83% seen once. Sequencing was carried out using PBMCs or T cells enriched from blood (not recorded which). The receptors shown here come from a woman between 45 and 65 years old who had recovered from COVID-19. The CDR3 runs from the conserved cysteine through the conserved F or W. The order of the fields is clone size, J gene, D gene, V gene, CDR3 protein, CDR3 DNA. A D gene is named only where the DNA matches it firmly. The listing skips clone size in some rows; elsewhere it reads once, few, many or a size class.

NA,TRBJ1-5,NA,TRBV7-2,CASSLVTRFQPQHF,TGTGCCAGCAGCTTAGTGACCAGGTTTCAGCCCCAGCATTTT
NA,TRBJ1-1,NA,TRBV29-1,CSGGETEAFF,TGCAGCGGGGGGGAGACTGAAGCTTTCTTT
once,TRBJ1-1,TRBD1,TRBV19,CASSPPGTGRTEAFF,TGTGCCAGTAGTCCCCCCGGGACAGGGCGTACTGAAGCTTTCTTT
NA,TRBJ2-1,NA,TRBV3-1/TRBV3-2,CASSPRRGSSSYNEQFF,TGTGCCAGCAGCCCCCGTCGGGGGTCAAGCTCCTACAATGAGCAGTTCTTC
few,TRBJ1-2,NA,TRBV5-1,CASSPWTENGYTF,TGCGCCAGCAGCCCCTGGACAGAAAATGGCTACACCTTC
NA,TRBJ1-2,NA,TRBV6-5,CASSVALDGGYTF,TGTGCCAGCAGCGTAGCGTTAGACGGTGGCTACACCTTC
NA,TRBJ1-1,TRBD1,TRBV10-2,CASDVGQGIFVNTEAFF,TGCGCCAGTGACGTCGGACAGGGGATCTTCGTGAACACTGAAGCTTTCTTT
once,TRBJ1-4,NA,TRBV3-1/TRBV3-2,CASSPGTNEKLFF,TGTGCCAGCAGCCCTGGCACCAATGAAAAACTGTTTTTT
once,TRBJ1-2,NA,TRBV12-5,CVTRGGNYGYTF,TGTGTTACGAGGGGGGGCAACTATGGCTACACCTTC
NA,TRBJ1-6,NA,TRBV7-2,CASSVNRDSPLHF,TGTGCCAGCAGCGTTAACAGGGATTCACCCCTCCACTTT
NA,TRBJ2-5,NA,TRBV5-6,CASTKMGASGEQETQYF,TGTGCCAGCACTAAAATGGGGGCTAGCGGTGAACAAGAGACCCAGTACTTC
NA,TRBJ2-3,TRBD2,TRBV5-4,CASSFGIAGGGTDTQYF,TGTGCCAGCAGCTTCGGTATAGCGGGGGGGGGTACAGATACGCAGTATTTT
NA,TRBJ2-2,NA,TRBV10-3,CAISRDSLSAGELFF,TGTGCCATCAGTCGGGACTCCCTCTCTGCCGGGGAGCTGTTTTTT
NA,TRBJ1-2,TRBD1,TRBV28,CASSGADRFYGYTF,TGTGCCAGCAGTGGGGCGGACAGGTTCTATGGCTACACCTTC
once,TRBJ1-2,TRBD1,TRBV29-1,CSVEDRTGFVYGYTF,TGCAGCGTTGAAGATAGGACAGGGTTCGTCTATGGCTACACCTTC
few,TRBJ2-6,NA,TRBV29-1,CSVASGANVLTF,TGCAGCGTTGCTTCTGGGGCCAACGTCCTGACTTTC
NA,TRBJ2-1,TRBD1,TRBV28,CASSFFRTGVVFF,TGTGCCAGCAGTTTCTTCCGGACAGGGGTAGTGTTCTTC
NA,TRBJ2-2,NA,TRBV2,CASSDQGLTGELFF,TGTGCCAGCAGTGATCAGGGGTTAACCGGGGAGCTGTTTTTT
NA,TRBJ1-2,TRBD1,TRBV6-2/TRBV6-3,CASSYQPGQPVDGYTF,TGTGCCAGCAGTTATCAACCGGGACAGCCGGTTGATGGCTACACCTTC
NA,TRBJ1-2,NA,TRBV7-2,CASSLEQARPNYGYTF,TGTGCCAGCAGCTTAGAGCAGGCACGGCCTAACTATGGCTACACCTTC
NA,TRBJ1-1,NA,TRBV11-3,CASSEATATEAFF,TGTGCCAGCAGTGAGGCGACGGCCACTGAAGCTTTCTTT
NA,TRBJ1-2,TRBD1,TRBV27,CASRGGTGKGYTF,TGTGCCAGCAGGGGCGGGACAGGGAAGGGCTACACCTTC
NA,TRBJ1-2,NA,TRBV19,CASRDTLNYGYTF,TGTGCCAGTAGGGACACTCTGAACTATGGCTACACCTTC
once,TRBJ1-2,TRBD1,TRBV19,CASSPRTGGVGYTF,TGTGCCAGTAGTCCCCGGACAGGGGGCGTTGGCTACACCTTC
NA,TRBJ1-6,TRBD1,TRBV30,CAWSRGTGGSWGSPLHF,TGTGCCTGGAGTAGGGGGACAGGGGGCTCTTGGGGGTCACCCCTCCACTTT
NA,TRBJ2-2,NA,TRBV12-3/TRBV12-4,CASGPTGELFF,TGTGCCAGCGGCCCAACCGGGGAGCTGTTTTTT
NA,TRBJ2-1,TRBD2,TRBV19,CATTPGTSGIGEQFF,TGTGCCACCACTCCCGGGACTAGCGGGATCGGTGAGCAGTTCTTC
once,TRBJ2-7,TRBD2,TRBV5-1,CASSAGGWDEQYF,TGCGCCAGCAGCGCGGGAGGATGGGACGAGCAGTACTTC
NA,TRBJ2-3,TRBD2,TRBV9,CASSPSGTSGIIDTQYF,TGTGCCAGCAGCCCTAGCGGGACTAGCGGGATTATAGATACGCAGTATTTT
NA,TRBJ1-2,TRBD1,TRBV12-3/TRBV12-4,CASNQDRGNGYTF,TGTGCCAGCAATCAGGACAGGGGAAATGGCTACACCTTC
few,TRBJ2-3,NA,TRBV4-1,CARTPWGRDTQYF,TGCGCCAGAACACCCTGGGGGCGAGATACGCAGTATTTT
NA,TRBJ2-5,NA,TRBV7-8,CASSVSKVQETQYF,TGTGCCAGCAGCGTTAGCAAGGTCCAAGAGACCCAGTACTTC
NA,TRBJ1-5,NA,TRBV12-3/TRBV12-4,CASNGPGNQPQHF,TGTGCCAGCAATGGACCGGGGAATCAGCCCCAGCATTTT
NA,TRBJ1-2,NA,TRBV18,CASSPDRANYGYTF,TGTGCCAGCTCACCTGACAGAGCTAACTATGGCTACACCTTC
few,TRBJ2-3,NA,TRBV19,CASTSGPSTDTQYF,TGTGCCAGTACATCAGGGCCTAGCACAGATACGCAGTATTTT
NA,TRBJ1-1,NA,TRBV19,CASSMGALGTEAFF,TGTGCCAGTAGTATGGGGGCCTTAGGGACTGAAGCTTTCTTT
NA,TRBJ2-7,NA,TRBV2,CASSTYEQYF,TGTGCCAGCAGTACTTACGAGCAGTACTTC
NA,TRBJ2-7,TRBD2,TRBV7-8,CASSLSGGTTPYEQYF,TGTGCCAGCAGCCTTTCCGGAGGGACTACCCCCTACGAGCAGTACTTC